The T cell receptor (beta chain) described here comes from a study of T cell responses to AZD1222 COVID-19 vaccine. Here immunoSEQ multiplex PCR was the method, and the copy in TCRdb shows in-frame clones only, minus some. The data show around 180,000 clones, with about 88% seen just once and 25% to 30% held by the top ten. V shed 6 bases and J shed 6 bases, with 15 bases lying between them. Germline CDR1 SGHTA, CDR2 FQGNSA. CDR3 length: 14 amino acids. Study-level points and caveats: In the spike-specific TCR repertoire, nearly half reportedly target unmutated variant regions.

In this sample, this clone turned up once. Its antigen is unidentified. The clonotype comes from an adult who received the AZD1222 COVID-19 vaccine. This sequence joins TRBV7-2 and TRBJ2-1; TRBD2 is a possible D gene (6 bases). Sequenced here: peripheral blood, sampled 28 days after the second AZD1222 dose. CDR3 sequence reads: CASSLSGGTNEQFF. The CDR3 coding sequence is TGTGCCAGCAGTCTCTCCGGAGGGACCAATGAGCAGTTCTTC.